These 24 T cell receptor beta chains were all obtained from the same sample, sequenced in a study of Tregs in tolerant kidney transplant recipients. Repertoires were generated with immunoSEQ multiplex PCR, while TCRdb's copy carries only in-frame clones and drops some. The table has about 240,000 clones, 65% to 85% seen once. Specimen: CD4+ T cells from blood. All receptors come from a human donor in good health.

This chain connects TRBV11-3 to TRBJ1-1; tentatively, D is TRBD1 (5 bases). The V gene lost 3 bases and the J gene lost 2 bases, with 16 bases spanning the gap. The CDR3 spans 16 residues. The V gene's germline CDR1 is SGHNT and CDR2 YENEEA. The CDR3 DNA reads TGTGCCAGCAGCTTGAGAATTGGCAGGGTTAACACTGAAGCTTTCTTT. This codes for CASSLRIGRVNTEAFF.

J is TRBJ2-6 and V is TRBV14; D gene ambiguous. There are 14 residues in the CDR3. Germline values: CDR1 SGHDN, CDR2 FVKESK. V lost 6 bases, J lost 4 bases, and 10 bases lay in between. The CDR3 sequence is CASSDQVGANVLTF. CDR3 DNA: TGTGCCAGCAGTGACCAGGTGGGGGCCAACGTCCTGACTTTC.

The chain employs TRBV2 and TRBJ2-7; TRBD1 matches at 7 bases. This CDR3 is built from 13 residues. The junction had 12 bases not matched to a gene; V was cut back by 3 bases and J by 13 bases. Germline values: CDR1 SNHLY, CDR2 FYNNEI. CDR3 loop: CASSDELGTVGYF. DNA of the CDR3: TGTGCCAGCAGTGATGAGTTGGGGACAGTGGGCTACTTC.

The genes are TRBV27 and TRBJ1-2; TRBD1 is a possible D gene (5 bases). V lost 8 bases and J 2 bases, leaving 18 bases between the germline ends. Germline V lookup: CDR1 MNHEY, CDR2 SMNVEV (reference sequence). This CDR3 has 15 residues. CDR3 residues: CASGPPGRPNYGYTF. The CDR3 bases are TGTGCCAGCGGACCACCGGGACGCCCAAACTATGGCTACACCTTC.

The DNA of the CDR3 is TGTGCCAGCAGGGGACACAGGCGGAACACTGAAGCTTTCTTT. Translating it yields CASRGHRRNTEAFF. V and J are TRBV6-5 and TRBJ1-1, with D perhaps matching TRBD1 (6 bases). The V and J ends lost 6 bases and 1 base respectively, with 12 bases between them. The CDR3 runs 14 residues. Per germline, CDR1 MNHEY and CDR2 SVGAGI.

The chain links TRBV7-6 to TRBJ1-1; no reliable D call. The germline gives CDR1 SGHVS, CDR2 FNYEAQ. V dropped 4 bases and J dropped 11 bases, with 14 bases sitting between them. The CDR3 length is 12 residues. For the CDR3, the DNA is TGTGCCAGCAGCTCAGTGGGAAGTCAGGCTTTCTTT. Translating it yields CASSSVGSQAFF.

This chain uses TRBV2 with TRBJ2-5, with D maybe TRBD1 (6 bases). Germline lookup yields CDR1 SNHLY and CDR2 FYNNEI. The CDR3 runs to 15 residues. The germline V and J ends were trimmed by 0 bases and 3 bases, with 11 bases remaining between them. The CDR3 sequence is CASSEALYREETQYF. The CDR3 DNA reads as TGTGCCAGCAGTGAAGCGCTCTACAGGGAAGAGACCCAGTACTTC.

The V call is TRBV7-2, the J call TRBJ1-1; no clear D. Germline assignment: CDR1 SGHTA and CDR2 FQGNSA. The CDR3 is made up of 13 amino acids. Between the trimmed V and J ends, which lost 7 bases and 1 base, there was a span of 10 bases. This chain's CDR3 is CASKLDGNTEAFF. Here the CDR3 DNA reads TGTGCCAGCAAACTGGACGGGAACACTGAAGCTTTCTTT.

The rearrangement uses TRBV30 and TRBJ2-2, with D maybe TRBD1 (6 bases). Germline CDR1 GTSNPN, CDR2 SVGIG (reference sequence). The V end was cut by 1 base, the J end by 5 bases, with 11 bases between. The CDR3 runs to 14 residues. CDR3 sequence: CAWSAGGYTGELFF. The CDR3 DNA follows: TGTGCCTGGAGTGCTGGGGGCTATACCGGGGAGCTGTTTTTT.

The chain couples TRBV11-2 to TRBJ1-4; D not resolved. Germline V gene sequence: CDR1 SGHAT, CDR2 FQNNGV. This CDR3 comprises 11 residues. V shed 6 bases and J shed 8 bases, with 7 bases lying between them. CDR3 residues: CASRAQEKLFF. The CDR3 DNA is TGTGCCAGCAGGGCCCAGGAAAAACTGTTTTTT.

Comment on this clone: This specimen includes other DNA sequences encoding the same CDR3. The chain links TRBV7-9 to TRBJ2-1; D gene ambiguous. The germline V gene encodes CDR1 SEHNR and CDR2 FQNEAQ (reference sequence). V lost 0 bases, J lost 0 bases, and 6 bases lay in between. CDR3 size: 15 residues. CDR3 in DNA: TGTGCCAGCAGCTTAGCCCCGAGCTCCTACAATGAGCAGTTCTTC. Its protein product is CASSLAPSSYNEQFF.

This clone showed up just a few times. The genes are TRBV9 and TRBJ2-7; a possible D gene is TRBD2 (6 bases). The germline gives CDR1 SGDLS, CDR2 YYNGEE. This CDR3 is built from 15 residues. V was pared by 4 bases and J by 2 bases, with 16 bases between. CDR3: CASSPPGSNPYEQYF. In nucleotides, the CDR3 is TGTGCCAGCAGCCCCCCCGGGAGTAACCCCTACGAGCAGTACTTC. The full variable domain, completed using reference TRBV9 and TRBJ2-7, is DSGVTQTPKHLITATGQRVTLRCSPRSGDLSVYWYQQSLDQGLQFLIQYYNGEERAKGNILERFSAQQFPDLHSELNLSSLELGDSALYFCASSPPGSNPYEQYFGPGTRLTVT.

The CDR3 region has the DNA TGTGCCAGCAGCTTTGGGGCGGGAGTTAGGTTCAATGAGCAGTTCTTC. Translating it yields CASSFGAGVRFNEQFF. This chain links TRBV7-9 with TRBJ2-1; 7 bases are a match to TRBD2. This CDR3 spans 16 amino acids. CDR1 is SEHNR and CDR2 is FQNEAQ in the germline V gene (reference sequence). The ends lost 3 bases at V and 6 bases at J; junction bases unmatched: 11.

V and J are TRBV29-1 and TRBJ2-1; 8 bases match TRBD2. V lost 6 bases, J lost 2 bases, and 15 bases stayed unmatched. CDR3 size: 17 residues. CDR1 and CDR2 (germline): SQVTM, ANQGSEA. CDR3 in amino acids: CSVRAPGGGRPYNEQFF. The CDR3 DNA reads as TGCAGCGTGCGCGCCCCCGGCGGCGGGAGGCCCTACAATGAGCAGTTCTTC.

The chain has TRBV11-2 and TRBJ2-5, with 12 positions matching TRBD2. V shed 5 bases and J 5 bases; nucleotides not matched to a gene: 9. Looked up from germline, CDR1 is SGHAT and CDR2 is FQNNGV. The CDR3 contains 16 residues. CDR3 amino acids: CASSARLAGAGETQYF. The CDR3 DNA sequence: TGTGCCAGCAGCGCCCGACTAGCGGGAGCTGGGGAGACCCAGTACTTC.

This chain connects TRBV6-6 to TRBJ2-5; tentatively, D is TRBD2 (6 bases). Judging by the DNA end, TRBJ2-7 fits better; the J call may be wrong. CDR3 length: 15 residues. Germline CDR1 reads MNHNY; CDR2 reads SVGAGI (reference sequence). This chain's CDR3 is CASSYWISGSYEQYF. CDR3 in DNA: TGTGCCAGCAGTTACTGGATTAGCGGCTCCTACGAGCAGTACTTC.

J is TRBJ2-3 and V is TRBV6-5; TRBD1 matches at 9 bases. The CDR3 runs 14 residues. V was pared by 5 bases and J by 6 bases, with 6 bases of the junction left unmatched. Germline V gene data show CDR1 as MNHEY and CDR2 as SVGAGI. As DNA, the CDR3 is TGTGCCAGCAGTGTGACAGGGGGAAGCGATACGCAGTATTTT. Encoded protein: CASSVTGGSDTQYF.

This chain connects TRBV11-3 to TRBJ2-2; no definite D call. The germline V and J ends were trimmed by 3 bases and 6 bases, with 5 bases remaining between them. From germline, CDR1 is SGHNT and CDR2 YENEEA. The CDR3 has 12 amino acids. The CDR3 reads CASSFGPGELFF. In nucleotides, the CDR3 is TGTGCCAGCAGCTTTGGGCCCGGGGAGCTGTTTTTT.

J is TRBJ2-6 and V is TRBV4-2, with a tentative D call TRBD1 (5 bases). The V end lost 0 bases, the J end lost 7 bases, and 7 bases lay between the germline ends. CDR1 LGHNA and CDR2 YNFKEQ come from the germline V gene. The CDR3 totals 14 residues. CDR3 sequence: CASSQEGVANVLTF. In DNA form, the CDR3 reads TGTGCCAGCAGCCAAGAAGGGGTCGCCAACGTCCTGACTTTC.

V and J are TRBV25-1 and TRBJ2-7; 9 bases line up with TRBD2. J was trimmed by 2 bases and V by 5 bases; bases with no gene match: 7. CDR1 is MGHDK and CDR2 is SYGVNS in the germline V gene. This CDR3 region has 15 residues. CDR3 protein: CASSSLAGRPYEQYF. The CDR3 region has the DNA TGTGCCAGCAGTAGCCTAGCGGGACGCCCCTACGAGCAGTACTTC.

This chain connects TRBV5-8 to TRBJ2-3; TRBD1 matches 7 bases. The V segment lost 4 bases and the J segment 3 bases; nucleotides outside the gene matches: 5. The germline V gene has CDR1 SGHTS and CDR2 YDEGEE. The length of the CDR3 is 14 residues. CDR3 bases: TGTGCCAGCAGCCGTGGACAGGCGACAGATACGCAGTATTTT. Protein: CASSRGQATDTQYF.

V usage is TRBV20-1 and J usage is TRBJ1-2; D remains ambiguous. V was clipped by 1 base and J by 8 bases, with 8 bases between them. The V gene's germline CDR1 is DFQATT and CDR2 SNEGSKA (reference sequence). The CDR3 loop spans 11 amino acids. The chain's CDR3 is CSARADWGYTF. The DNA for the CDR3 is TGCAGTGCTAGAGCCGACTGGGGCTACACCTTC.

This chain links TRBV6-1 with TRBJ1-2, with 9 bases aligning to TRBD1. With V trimmed by 6 bases and J by 6 bases, 8 bases remained unmatched. Germline CDR1 MNHNS, CDR2 SASEGT. This CDR3 has 14 amino acids. CDR3 in DNA: TGTGCCAGCAGAACGACAGGGGGGGCCGATGGCTACACCTTC. It specifies CASRTTGGADGYTF.

This chain links TRBV30 with TRBJ1-6, with a weak D call TRBD1 (5 bases). Germline CDR1 reads GTSNPN; CDR2 reads SVGIG (reference sequence). V was shortened by 3 bases and J by 6 bases, with 9 bases between the two germline ends. The CDR3 is 13 amino acids. The chain's CDR3 is CAWSAGSNSPLHF. The CDR3 DNA reads as TGTGCCTGGAGCGCAGGGAGTAATTCACCCCTCCACTTT.